The 18 T cell receptor beta chains listed next were all sequenced from one sample in a study of OX40 agonist ivuxolimab in advanced cancers. Generated by immunoSEQ multiplex PCR, the TCRdb table keeps only in-frame clones and is missing some. The top ten hold approximately 5.3% of the sample, which has tens of thousands of clones, under 80% seen once. Source: CD4+ or CD8+ T cells sorted from blood, taken in a trial of the OX40 agonist ivuxolimab. Source of these receptors: an adult with an advanced solid tumor such as melanoma, head and neck, liver or kidney cancer.

V usage is TRBV19 and J usage is TRBJ1-3; a possible D gene is TRBD1 (6 bases). Between the trimmed V and J ends, which lost 10 bases and 4 bases, there was a span of 14 bases. The V gene's germline CDR1 is LNHDA and CDR2 SQIVND (reference sequence). The CDR3 totals 13 residues. CDR3 region: CATSAGAGNTIYF. CDR3 coding DNA: TGTGCCACCTCAGCGGGGGCCGGAAACACCATATATTTT.

This chain links TRBV4-1 with TRBJ1-1, with D possibly being TRBD1 (6 bases). The CDR3 length is 15 residues. The germline V gene encodes CDR1 MGHRA and CDR2 YSYEKL. V was shortened by 0 bases and J by 5 bases, with 13 bases between the two germline ends. The CDR3 coding sequence is TGCGCCAGCAGCCAAGATCAGGGGATTAAGACTGAAGCTTTCTTT. Translating gives CASSQDQGIKTEAFF.

DNA for the CDR3: TGCGCCAGCAGCCAGGACAGGGTCTTCGAAAAACTGTTTTTT. Translating gives CASSQDRVFEKLFF. The V and J genes are TRBV5-1 and TRBJ1-4; 8 bases align to TRBD1. After removal of 4 bases from V and 8 bases from J, the junction contained 7 bases not matched to a gene. The germline V gene encodes CDR1 SGHRS and CDR2 YFSETQ. This CDR3 comprises 14 residues.

The chain recombines TRBV28 with TRBJ1-1; D not resolved. The V end lost 5 bases, the J end lost 1 base, and 17 bases lay between the germline ends. Germline loops: CDR1 MDHEN, CDR2 SYDVKM. The CDR3 is 16 amino acids. CDR3 DNA: TGTGCCAGCAGTCCCATTCTCTGGCGGCGGAACACTGAAGCTTTCTTT. This translates into CASSPILWRRNTEAFF.

The sample holds a few counts of this clone. The V and J genes are TRBV30 and TRBJ2-7, with 7 bases fitting TRBD1. CDR1 and CDR2 (germline): GTSNPN, SVGIG (reference sequence). V lost 4 bases, J lost 1 base, and 1 base stayed unmatched. The CDR3 has 12 residues. CDR3 sequence (DNA): TGTGCCTGGACCAGGGGGTCCTACGAGCAGTACTTC. It encodes CAWTRGSYEQYF.

The J gene is TRBJ1-2, the V gene TRBV14; no clear D. V was trimmed by 0 bases and J by 7 bases, leaving 15 bases between them. This CDR3 has 15 amino acids. Looked up from germline, CDR1 is SGHDN and CDR2 is FVKESK. The CDR3 region has the DNA TGTGCCAGCAGCCAAGATATAGGAGAGAGGGCTGGCTACACCTTC. It specifies CASSQDIGERAGYTF.

The chain uses TRBV6-6 and TRBJ2-3; no firm D call. From germline, CDR1 is MNHNY and CDR2 SVGAGI (reference sequence). Deletions cut 5 bases from V and 7 bases from J, with 13 bases between. The CDR3 loop spans 13 amino acids. The CDR3 DNA reads TGTGCCAGCAGTCGCCACCTATCGAATACGCAGTATTTT. Encoded protein: CASSRHLSNTQYF.

The rearrangement joins TRBV30 to TRBJ2-3; no clear D. This CDR3 spans 13 amino acids. Germline loops: CDR1 GTSNPN, CDR2 SVGIG (reference sequence). Trimming shortened V by 2 bases and J by 4 bases, and 10 bases separated the two germline ends. For the CDR3, the DNA is TGTGCCTGGAGTCTTGGTGGGTCAGATACGCAGTATTTT. Translating gives CAWSLGGSDTQYF.

V and J are TRBV6-1 and TRBJ2-5; TRBD2 matches 7 bases. Germline CDR1 and CDR2: MNHNS and SASEGT. CDR3 length: 16 residues. J was trimmed by 5 bases and V by 3 bases; bases with no gene match: 12. The CDR3 region is CASSEWGVGAGETQYF. CDR3 coding DNA: TGTGCCAGCAGTGAGTGGGGTGTGGGAGCGGGGGAGACCCAGTACTTC.

The chain uses TRBV29-1 and TRBJ1-4, with a weak D call TRBD1 (5 bases). CDR3 size: 13 residues. CDR1 SQVTM and CDR2 ANQGSEA come from the germline V gene. The V end was cut by 6 bases, the J end by 0 bases, with 8 bases between. CDR3 bases: TGCAGCGTCGGGGCATCAACTAATGAAAAACTGTTTTTT. Its translation: CSVGASTNEKLFF.

Here the CDR3 DNA reads TGTGCCAGTGGGGACAGGGTTTATTATGGCAATCAGCCCCAGCATTTT. It specifies CASGDRVYYGNQPQHF. V and J are TRBV19 and TRBJ1-5; TRBD1 aligns across 9 bases. Germline-derived CDR1 and CDR2 are LNHDA and SQIVND (reference sequence). Losses at the gene ends were 8 bases for V and 2 bases for J; bases not matched to a gene: 10. The CDR3 consists of 16 residues.

The rearrangement uses TRBV7-3 and TRBJ2-2; TRBD2 matches at 9 bases. Unmatched junction bases numbered 5, after V lost 4 bases and J lost 8 bases. The CDR3 is 14 amino acids. Germline CDR1 and CDR2: SGHTA and FQGTGA. CDR3 DNA: TGTGCCAGCAGCTCTAGCGGGATTGCGGGGGAGCTGTTTTTT. This gives the protein CASSSSGIAGELFF.

This clone was seen just once. The gene calls are TRBV19 and TRBJ1-3, with a possible D match to TRBD1 (5 bases). The V and J ends lost 3 bases and 3 bases respectively, with 15 bases between them. Germline V gives CDR1 LNHDA, CDR2 SQIVND (reference sequence). CDR3 length: 16 residues. CDR3 coding DNA: TGTGCCAGTAGTATGTGGCAGGGAAGATATGGAAACACCATATATTTT. Amino acid sequence: CASSMWQGRYGNTIYF.

This rearrangement joins TRBV5-4 to TRBJ2-7, with D tentatively TRBD2 (6 bases). This CDR3 region has 14 residues. Germline CDR1 and CDR2: SGHNT and YYREEE (reference sequence). V lost 4 bases to trimming and J lost 0 bases, with 11 bases between them. CDR3 sequence: CASSRDSYSYEQYF. The CDR3 DNA reads as TGTGCCAGCAGCCGGGACTCTTACTCCTACGAGCAGTACTTC. Based on the CDR3 plus reference TRBV5-4 and TRBJ2-7, the full variable domain is ETGVTQSPTHLIKTRGQQVTLRCSSQSGHNTVSWYQQALGQGPQFIFQYYREEENGRGNFPPRFSGLQFPNYSSELNVNALELDDSALYLCASSRDSYSYEQYFGPGTRLTVT.

This chain joins TRBV7-2 and TRBJ2-7; 9 nucleotides match TRBD2. Germline trimming cut 4 bases from V and 4 bases from J; bases unmatched to any gene: 8. The germline CDR1 and CDR2 sequences are SGHTA and FQGNSA. This CDR3 comprises 15 residues. This CDR3 reads CASSYGLARNYEQYF. CDR3 coding DNA: TGTGCCAGCAGCTACGGACTAGCGAGAAATTACGAGCAGTACTTC.

This chain uses TRBV6-1 with TRBJ1-3; no clear D gene. There are 15 residues in the CDR3. Germline loops: CDR1 MNHNS, CDR2 SASEGT. The V end lost 2 bases, the J end lost 6 bases, and 14 bases lay between the germline ends. The CDR3 spells CASSETPEPLNTIYF. Written as DNA, the CDR3 is TGTGCCAGCAGTGAAACCCCCGAGCCTTTAAACACCATATATTTT.

The J gene is TRBJ2-3, the V gene TRBV4-3; D gene ambiguous. V was cut by 0 bases and J by 2 bases, with 6 bases left in between. The CDR3 has 14 residues. Germline V gene data show CDR1 as LGHNA and CDR2 as YSLEER. CDR3 DNA sequence: TGCGCCAGCAGCCAAGAGTTATTCACAGATACGCAGTATTTT. Its translation is CASSQELFTDTQYF.

V is TRBV28 and J is TRBJ2-5, with no clear D. From germline, CDR1 is MDHEN and CDR2 SYDVKM. Trimming cost V 3 bases and J 3 bases, with 20 bases left between them. CDR3 size: 17 residues. The chain's CDR3 is CASSFLRTTLSKETQYF. CDR3 bases: TGTGCCAGCAGTTTCTTACGGACCACGTTATCAAAAGAGACCCAGTACTTC.